The clone carrying this TCR beta chain was counted ten times or more. TCRdb reprocessed the PCR reads via MiXCR. The sample holds approximately 70,000 clones, 18% seen once. No patient received treatment before thyroid surgery. The CDR3 totals 11 residues. With 1 base removed from V and 13 bases from J, the gap between germline ends came to 10 bases. The germline V gene encodes CDR1 MNHNS and CDR2 SASEGT. The data originate from a study of metastatic and nonmetastatic thyroid tumors. Source material: blood. This clonotype was sampled from a female donor with papillary thyroid cancer or a benign thyroid nodule (not recorded which). Some clones in this sample may be carry-over from other donors' samples. The chain uses TRBV6-1 and TRBJ2-5, with D unclear. The CDR3 nucleotides read TGTGCCAGCAGTGAAGATAAGGGATGGTACTTC. Residues: CASSEDKGWYF.